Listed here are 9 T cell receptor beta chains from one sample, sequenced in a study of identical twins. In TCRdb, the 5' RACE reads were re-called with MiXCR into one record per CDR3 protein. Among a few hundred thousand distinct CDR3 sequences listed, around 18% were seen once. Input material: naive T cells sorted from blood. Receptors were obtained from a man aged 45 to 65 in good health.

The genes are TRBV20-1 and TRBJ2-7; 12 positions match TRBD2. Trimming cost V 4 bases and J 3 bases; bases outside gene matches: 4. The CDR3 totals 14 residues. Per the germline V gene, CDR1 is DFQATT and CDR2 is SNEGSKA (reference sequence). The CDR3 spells CSAKLAGGGYEQYF. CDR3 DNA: TGCAGTGCTAAACTAGCGGGAGGAGGCTACGAGCAGTACTTC.

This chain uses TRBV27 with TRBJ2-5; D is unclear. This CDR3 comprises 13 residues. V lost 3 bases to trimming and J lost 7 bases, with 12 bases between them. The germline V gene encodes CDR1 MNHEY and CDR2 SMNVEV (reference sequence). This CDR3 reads CASSFINGGTQYF. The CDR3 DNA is TGTGCCAGCAGTTTCATAAACGGCGGGACCCAGTACTTC.

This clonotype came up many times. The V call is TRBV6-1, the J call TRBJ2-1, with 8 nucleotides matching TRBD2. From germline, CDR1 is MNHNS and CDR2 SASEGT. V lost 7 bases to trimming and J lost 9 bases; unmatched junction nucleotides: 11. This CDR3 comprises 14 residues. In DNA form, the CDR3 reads TGTGCCAGCAACACCGGGGGGGCCTTTAGTGAGCAGTTCTTC. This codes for CASNTGGAFSEQFF.

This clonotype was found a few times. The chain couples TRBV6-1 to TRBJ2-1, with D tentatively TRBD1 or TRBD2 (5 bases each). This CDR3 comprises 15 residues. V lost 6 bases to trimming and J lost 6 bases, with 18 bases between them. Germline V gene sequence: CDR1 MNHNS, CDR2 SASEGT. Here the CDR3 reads CASSAGTAFSNEQFF. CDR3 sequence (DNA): TGTGCCAGCAGCGCCGGGACGGCGTTCTCCAATGAGCAGTTCTTC.

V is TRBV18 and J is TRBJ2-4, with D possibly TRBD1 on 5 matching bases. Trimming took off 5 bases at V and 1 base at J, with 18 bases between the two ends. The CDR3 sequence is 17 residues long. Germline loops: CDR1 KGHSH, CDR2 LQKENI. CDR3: CASSSGPFIGAKNIQYF. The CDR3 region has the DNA TGTGCCAGCTCATCAGGGCCATTTATTGGTGCCAAAAACATTCAGTACTTC. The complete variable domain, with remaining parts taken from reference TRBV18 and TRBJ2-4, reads NAGVMQNPRHLVRRRGQEARLRCSPMKGHSHVYWYRQLPEEGLKFMVYLQKENIIDESGMPKERFSAEFPKEGPSILRIQQVVRGDSAAYFCASSSGPFIGAKNIQYFGAGTRLSVL.

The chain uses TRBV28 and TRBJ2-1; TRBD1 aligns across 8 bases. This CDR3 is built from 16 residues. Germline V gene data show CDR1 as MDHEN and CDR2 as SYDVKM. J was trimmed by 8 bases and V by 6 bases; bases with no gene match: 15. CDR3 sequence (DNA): TGTGCCAGCAGCCTGGACAGGGTGGGCTCCTGGTATGAGCAGTTCTTC. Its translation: CASSLDRVGSWYEQFF.

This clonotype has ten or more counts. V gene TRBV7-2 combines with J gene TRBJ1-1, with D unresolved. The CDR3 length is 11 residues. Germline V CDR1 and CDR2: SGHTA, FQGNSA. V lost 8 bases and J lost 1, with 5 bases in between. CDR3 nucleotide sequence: TGTGCCAGCGTGAGGAACACTGAAGCTTTCTTT. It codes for CASVRNTEAFF.

The CDR3 DNA reads TGCGCCAGCAGCCGGGACAGGGTTGAGCAGGAGACCCAGTACTTC. Translated, it gives CASSRDRVEQETQYF. The chain carries TRBV4-3 and TRBJ2-5; 9 bases are a match to TRBD1. The CDR3 totals 15 residues. The junction had 8 bases not matched to a gene; V was cut back by 4 bases and J by 5 bases. Germline CDR1 reads LGHNA; CDR2 reads YSLEER.

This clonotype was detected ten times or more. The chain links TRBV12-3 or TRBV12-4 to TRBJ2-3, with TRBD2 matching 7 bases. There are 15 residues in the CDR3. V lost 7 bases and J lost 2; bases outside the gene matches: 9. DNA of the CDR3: TGTGCCAGCACTTTCAGGCTAGCGGACACAGATACGCAGTATTTT. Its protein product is CASTFRLADTDTQYF.